This record concerns one T cell receptor (beta chain) sequence. At one of its ends the junction is not consistent with the germline gene, which may arise from a read error. Looked up from germline, CDR1 is KGHSH and CDR2 is LQKENI. This CDR3 has 14 residues. This record belongs to a study of shared clonotypes between healthy human individuals. The study ran the assay at deep level. Authors' processing steps: Sequence data from immunoSEQ were junction-only and lacked quality scores; consequently, filtering differed. The table came from immunoSEQ multiplex PCR; TCRdb's copy has only in-frame clones and leaves some out. V and J calls and clone size come straight from that table; D and trimming were deduced from the DNA. The repertoire holds about 2.4 million clones, approximately 94% seen once, with roughly 0.13% in the top ten.

This receptor was taken from a man between 18 and 35 years old in good health. The V call is TRBV18, the J call TRBJ2-7, with 7 bases identical to TRBD1. Sequencing input: naive CD4+ T cells sorted from blood. Subset indicated: CD45RA+ positively selected. CDR3 sequence reads: CASSPDRASSEQYF. The CDR3 region has the DNA TGTGCCAGCTCCCCCGACAGGGCATCCTCCGAGCAGTACTTC.